This entry is about one T cell receptor beta chain. This sample was included in a study of cytomegalovirus exposure and HLA in healthy donors. Trimming left V 0 bases short and J 4 bases short, with 12 bases between. The germline CDR1 and CDR2 sequences are MGHRA and YSYEKL. The CDR3 runs to 15 residues. The PCR used 60 Vbeta and 13 Jbeta primers. Clones were read by immunoSEQ multiplex PCR, and TCRdb kept only the in-frame ones, dropping some. The data contain around 130,000 clones, approximately 80% of them seen just once; the ten biggest clones take up around 1.2%. The sample was PBMCs. This clonotype was obtained from a girl under 10 years old in good health and CMV-seronegative. This rearrangement joins TRBV4-1 to TRBJ1-2; a weak D match, TRBD1 (6 bases). The CDR3 DNA follows: TGCGCCAGCAGCCAAGAAGGACAGATTCGCTATGGCTACACCTTC. Its protein is CASSQEGQIRYGYTF.